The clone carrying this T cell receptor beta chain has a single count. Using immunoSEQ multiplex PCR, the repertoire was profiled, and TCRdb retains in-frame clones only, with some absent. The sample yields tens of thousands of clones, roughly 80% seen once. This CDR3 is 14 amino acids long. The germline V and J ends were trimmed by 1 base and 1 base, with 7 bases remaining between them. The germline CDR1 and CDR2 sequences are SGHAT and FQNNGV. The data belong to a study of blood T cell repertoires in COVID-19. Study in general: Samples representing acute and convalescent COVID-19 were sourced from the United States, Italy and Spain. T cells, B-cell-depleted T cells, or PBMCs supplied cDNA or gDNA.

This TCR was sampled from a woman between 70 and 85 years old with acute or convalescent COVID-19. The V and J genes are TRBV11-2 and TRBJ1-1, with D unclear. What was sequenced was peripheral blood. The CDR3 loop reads CASSLGSQNTEAFF. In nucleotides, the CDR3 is TGTGCCAGCAGCTTAGGTTCCCAGAACACTGAAGCTTTCTTT.